Detailed here is one T cell receptor beta chain. Its antigen remains unknown. After removal of 5 bases from V and 9 bases from J, the junction contained 6 bases not matched to a gene. Germline assignment: CDR1 MNHEY and CDR2 SVGAGI. The CDR3 is 14 amino acids. The assay was immunoSEQ multiplex PCR, and TCRdb's table has in-frame clones only and misses some. The sample carries some 140,000 clones, around nine tenths recorded once. The sample originates from a study of T cell responses to AZD1222 COVID-19 vaccine. Study-wide points: Clonal diversity was possibly underestimated, and the donors were mostly white British, with more females.

V and J are TRBV6-5 and TRBJ1-6, with 8 bases identical to TRBD1. The clonotype was recovered from an adult in good health. The specimen was peripheral blood, collected on day 0 of AZD1222 vaccination. The CDR3 DNA follows: TGTGCCAGCAGTCGGGGACAGGAGAGTTCACCCCTCCACTTT. It yields the protein CASSRGQESSPLHF.